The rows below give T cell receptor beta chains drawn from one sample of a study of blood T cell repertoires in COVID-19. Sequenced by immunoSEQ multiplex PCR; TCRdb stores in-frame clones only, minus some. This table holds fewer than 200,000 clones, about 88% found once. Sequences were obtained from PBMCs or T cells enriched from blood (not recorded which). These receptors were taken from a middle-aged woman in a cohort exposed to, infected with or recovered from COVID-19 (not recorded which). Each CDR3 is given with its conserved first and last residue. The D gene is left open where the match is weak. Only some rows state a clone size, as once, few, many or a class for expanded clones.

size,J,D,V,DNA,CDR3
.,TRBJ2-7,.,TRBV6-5,TGTGCCAGCAGCTTGACATCACACGAGCAGTACTTC,CASSLTSHEQYF
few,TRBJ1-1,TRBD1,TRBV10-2,TGCGCCCACGGGGGGGACAGGGATGACACTGAAGCTTTCTTT,CAHGGDRDDTEAFF
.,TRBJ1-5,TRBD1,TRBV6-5,TGTGCCAGCAGTCGGACAGGGGTAGATCAGCCCCAGCATTTT,CASSRTGVDQPQHF
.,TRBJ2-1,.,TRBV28,TGTGCCAGCAGCTTGAGCATTTACAATGAGCAGTTCTTC,CASSLSIYNEQFF
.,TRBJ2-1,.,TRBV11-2,TGTGCCAGCAGCTCCGGGACTCTCAATGAGCAGTTCTTC,CASSSGTLNEQFF
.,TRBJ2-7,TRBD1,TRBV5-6,TGTGCCAGCAGCCTCGGGACAGGTAGCGACGAGCAGTACTTC,CASSLGTGSDEQYF
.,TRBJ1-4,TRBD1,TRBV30,TGTGCCTGGAGTGTAGGGGGACAGGGGGCTTCTAATGAAAAACTGTTTTTT,CAWSVGGQGASNEKLFF
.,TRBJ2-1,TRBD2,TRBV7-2,TGTGCCAGCAGCTTCGGGCGGGAGGGGATCGATGAGCAGTTCTTC,CASSFGREGIDEQFF
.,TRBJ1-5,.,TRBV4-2,TGTGCCAGCAGCCAAGGGCGAGGAGGCAATCAGCCCCAGCATTTT,CASSQGRGGNQPQHF
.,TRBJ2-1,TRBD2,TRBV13,TGTGCCAGCAGCTCAGAGCGGGAGGGCCCGAATGAGCAGTTCTTC,CASSSEREGPNEQFF
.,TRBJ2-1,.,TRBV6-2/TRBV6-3,TGTGCCAGCAGTTACTCCTTGGGACTGCAGTTCTTC,CASSYSLGLQFF
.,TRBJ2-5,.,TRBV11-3,TGTGCCAGCAGCTTAGGCCCAGGGGAAGAGACCCAGTACTTC,CASSLGPGEETQYF
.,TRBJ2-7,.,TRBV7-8,TGTGCCAGCAGCTTACCAGGGGAACGCTACGAGCAGTACTTC,CASSLPGERYEQYF
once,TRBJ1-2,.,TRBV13,TGTGCCAGCAGCTTAAGGAGTTTCGGCGGCTACACCTTC,CASSLRSFGGYTF
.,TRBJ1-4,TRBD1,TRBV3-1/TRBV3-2,TGTGCCAGCAGCCAAGACACAGGGGAAGGGGATGAAAAACTGTTTTTT,CASSQDTGEGDEKLFF
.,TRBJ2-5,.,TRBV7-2,TGTGCCAGCAGCTTAGGGCCGGGTGAGACCCAGTACTTC,CASSLGPGETQYF
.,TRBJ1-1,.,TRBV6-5,TGTGCCAGCCTCTACGGGGGGAACACTGAAGCTTTCTTT,CASLYGGNTEAFF
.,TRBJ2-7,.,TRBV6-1,TGTGCCAGCAGTGAAGCCGAAGGAGGGCGGTACGAGCAGTACTTC,CASSEAEGGRYEQYF
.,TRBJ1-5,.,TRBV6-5,TGTGCCAGCGCTAAGACACATACCTTCAATCAGCCCCAGCATTTT,CASAKTHTFNQPQHF
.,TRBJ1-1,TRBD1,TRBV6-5,TGTGCCACGCAAATTACGCGGGACAGGGAAGCTTTCTTT,CATQITRDREAFF
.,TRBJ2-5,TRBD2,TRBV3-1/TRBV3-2,TGTGCCAGCAGCCAAGTTTTTCAGCGGGGGGGAGAGACCCAGTACTTC,CASSQVFQRGGETQYF
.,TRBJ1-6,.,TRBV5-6,TGTGCCAGCAGTCTAGGGAGCTCCTATAATTCACCCCTCCACTTT,CASSLGSSYNSPLHF
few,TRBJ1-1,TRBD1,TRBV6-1,TGTGCCAGCAGTGAGTTGACAGGGGCCCACACTGAAGCTTTCTTT,CASSELTGAHTEAFF
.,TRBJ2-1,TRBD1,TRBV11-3,TGTGCCAGCAGCTTAACACAGGGGGCCCCCTACAATGAGCAGTTCTTC,CASSLTQGAPYNEQFF
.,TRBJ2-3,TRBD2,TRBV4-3,TGCGCCAGCAGCCAGAGTAGCGGGACCGGAGATACGCAGTATTTT,CASSQSSGTGDTQYF
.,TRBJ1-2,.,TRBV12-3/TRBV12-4,TGTGCCAGCATGATTGGCGGGGGTGGCTACACCTTC,CASMIGGGGYTF
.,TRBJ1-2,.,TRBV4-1,TGCGCCAGCAGCCAAGGGCAGAATGGCTACACCTTC,CASSQGQNGYTF
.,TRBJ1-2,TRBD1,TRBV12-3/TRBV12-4,TGTGCCAGCAGTTTGACAGGGACCTATGGCTACACCTTC,CASSLTGTYGYTF
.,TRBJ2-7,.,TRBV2,TGTGCCAGCAGGTCAGGGGGCAGGGGGGGCTACGAGCAGTACTTC,CASRSGGRGGYEQYF
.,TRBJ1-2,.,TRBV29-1,TGCAGCGCTGTTGAGACTAACTATGGCTACACCTTC,CSAVETNYGYTF
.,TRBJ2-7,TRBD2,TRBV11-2,TGTGCCAGCAGCCAAACGCTAGCGGGGGCCTCCTACGAGCAGTACTTC,CASSQTLAGASYEQYF